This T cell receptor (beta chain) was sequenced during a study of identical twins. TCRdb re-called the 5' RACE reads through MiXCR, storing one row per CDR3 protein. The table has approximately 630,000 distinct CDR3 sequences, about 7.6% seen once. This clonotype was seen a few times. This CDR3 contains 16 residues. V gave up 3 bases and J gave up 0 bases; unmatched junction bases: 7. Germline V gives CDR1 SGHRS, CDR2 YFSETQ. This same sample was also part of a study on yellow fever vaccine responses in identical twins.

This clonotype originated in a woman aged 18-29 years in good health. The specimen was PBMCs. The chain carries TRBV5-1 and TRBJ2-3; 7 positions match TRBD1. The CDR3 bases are TGCGCCAGCAGCTCCTTAAGCAGGGGGAGCACAGATACGCAGTATTTT. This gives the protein CASSSLSRGSTDTQYF.